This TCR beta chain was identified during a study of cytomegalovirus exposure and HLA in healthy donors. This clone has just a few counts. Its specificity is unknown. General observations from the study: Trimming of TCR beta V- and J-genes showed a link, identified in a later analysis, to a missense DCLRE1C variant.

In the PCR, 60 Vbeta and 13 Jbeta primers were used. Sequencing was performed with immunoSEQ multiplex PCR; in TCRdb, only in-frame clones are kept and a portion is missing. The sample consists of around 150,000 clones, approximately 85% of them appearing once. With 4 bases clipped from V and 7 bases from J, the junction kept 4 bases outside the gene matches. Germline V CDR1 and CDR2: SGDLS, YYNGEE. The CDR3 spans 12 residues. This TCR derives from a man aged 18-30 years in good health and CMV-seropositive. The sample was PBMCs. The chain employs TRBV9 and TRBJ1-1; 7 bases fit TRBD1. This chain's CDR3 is CASSLRQGEAFF. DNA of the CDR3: TGTGCCAGCAGCTTACGACAGGGTGAAGCTTTCTTT. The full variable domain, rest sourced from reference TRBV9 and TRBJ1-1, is DSGVTQTPKHLITATGQRVTLRCSPRSGDLSVYWYQQSLDQGLQFLIQYYNGEERAKGNILERFSAQQFPDLHSELNLSSLELGDSALYFCASSLRQGEAFFGQGTRLTVV.